The present T cell receptor beta chain was sequenced within a study of T cell repertoires in cytomegalovirus infection. Overall study: It was the public TCR beta signatures that indicated both CMV infection and matching HLA type. Points from the study as a whole: Carriage of CMV together with the relevant HLA was identifiable through cumulative public TCR beta family frequency.

The sample holds a few counts of this clonotype. Antigen: not known. V was clipped by 2 bases and J by 7 bases, with 8 bases between them. CDR3 size: 12 residues. The germline CDR1 and CDR2 sequences are MDHEN and SYDVKM. TCRdb used MiXCR to reprocess the reads, holding one entry per CDR3 protein. The sample contains 150,000 to 200,000 distinct CDR3 sequences, roughly 14% of which appear only once. The sequence derives from a human donor in good health (CMV status not recorded). Some clones in this sample may be carry-over from other donors' samples. The chain combines TRBV28 with TRBJ1-2; tentatively, D is TRBD1 (6 bases). The sample consisted of PBMCs. In DNA, the CDR3 is TGTGCCAGCAGTTTACCCAGGGGTGGCTACACCTTC. Protein: CASSLPRGGYTF.